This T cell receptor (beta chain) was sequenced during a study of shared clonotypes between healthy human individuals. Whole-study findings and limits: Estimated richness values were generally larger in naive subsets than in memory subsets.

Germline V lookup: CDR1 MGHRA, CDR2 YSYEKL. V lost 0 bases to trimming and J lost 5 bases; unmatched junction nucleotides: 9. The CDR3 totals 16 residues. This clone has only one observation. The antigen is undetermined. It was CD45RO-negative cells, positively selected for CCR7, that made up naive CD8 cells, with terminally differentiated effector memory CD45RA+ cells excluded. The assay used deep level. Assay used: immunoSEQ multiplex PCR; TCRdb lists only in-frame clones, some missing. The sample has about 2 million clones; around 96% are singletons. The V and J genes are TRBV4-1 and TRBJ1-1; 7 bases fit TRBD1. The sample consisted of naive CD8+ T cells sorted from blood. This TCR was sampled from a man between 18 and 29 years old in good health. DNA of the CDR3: TGCGCCAGCAGCCAAGAAGGGGGGTACAGGGGAACTGAAGCTTTCTTT. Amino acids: CASSQEGGYRGTEAFF.